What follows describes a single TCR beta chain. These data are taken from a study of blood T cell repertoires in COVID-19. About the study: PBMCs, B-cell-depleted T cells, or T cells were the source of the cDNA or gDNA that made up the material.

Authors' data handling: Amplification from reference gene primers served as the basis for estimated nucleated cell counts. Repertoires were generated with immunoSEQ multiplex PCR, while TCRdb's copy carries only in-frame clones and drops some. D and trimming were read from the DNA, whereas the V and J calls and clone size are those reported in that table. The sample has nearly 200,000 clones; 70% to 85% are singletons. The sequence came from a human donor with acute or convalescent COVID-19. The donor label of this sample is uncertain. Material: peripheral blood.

CDR3 residues: CASTPRESSETQYF. For the CDR3, the DNA is TGTGCCAGCACCCCTAGGGAGTCTAGTGAGACCCAGTACTTC. V usage is TRBV5-4 and J usage is TRBJ2-5; D perhaps matches TRBD2 (5 bases). Germline V lookup: CDR1 SGHNT, CDR2 YYREEE (reference sequence). The CDR3 runs 14 residues. With 6 bases removed from V and 5 bases from J, the gap between germline ends came to 17 bases.